These 16 T cell receptor beta chains came from one sample sequenced in a study of control samples from healthy donors and cancer patients. Method: immunoSEQ multiplex PCR; TCRdb's copy keeps in-frame clones and lacks some. The table includes 170,000 or so clones, 90% to 95% detected once. Sequences were obtained from blood. The receptor source for this set is a young woman in good health.

The chain uses TRBV7-2 and TRBJ2-5; 7 nucleotides agree with TRBD2. CDR3 length equals 13 residues. Trimming at V came to 2 bases and at J to 5 bases, leaving 2 bases not matched to a gene. The germline CDR1 and CDR2 sequences are SGHTA and FQGNSA. The CDR3, as DNA: TGTGCCAGCAGCTTAAGGGGAGGGGAGACCCAGTACTTC. It codes for CASSLRGGETQYF. Full variable domain (rest looked up from reference TRBV7-2 and TRBJ2-5): GAGVSQSPSNKVTEKGKDVELRCDPISGHTALYWYRQSLGQGLEFLIYFQGNSAPDKSGLPSDRFSAERTGGSVSTLTIQRTQQEDSAVYLCASSLRGGETQYFGPGTRLLVL.

Note on this clone: Other DNA sequences in this sample translate to the same CDR3. The rearrangement joins TRBV11-2 to TRBJ1-1, with a tentative D call TRBD1 (5 bases). Germline V gene lookup returns CDR1 SGHAT and CDR2 FQNNGV. Trimming took 4 bases from V and 1 from J, leaving 7 bases between them. The CDR3 is 13 residues long. The CDR3 protein is CASSSQGNTEAFF. The CDR3 bases are TGTGCCAGCAGCTCGCAGGGGAACACTGAAGCTTTCTTT.

Turning to this clone: Germline is not matched at one junction end, which may reflect a read error. The chain is built from TRBV28 and TRBJ1-2, with TRBD1 as a possible D gene (5 bases). The CDR3 runs to 11 residues. Germline V gene data show CDR1 as MDHEN and CDR2 as SYDVKM. The CDR3 DNA reads as TGTGCCAGCAGCCATAAGGAACGGGGCGCCTTC. Translating gives CASSHKERGAF.

This sequence joins TRBV18 and TRBJ1-3; D is perhaps TRBD1 (5 bases). V lost 6 bases and J lost 0, with 12 bases in between. In germline, CDR1 is KGHSH, CDR2 LQKENI. This CDR3 region has 15 residues. For the CDR3, the DNA is TGTGCCAGCTCCCCCGCCCAGGGCTCTGGAAACACCATATATTTT. Protein: CASSPAQGSGNTIYF.

The V call is TRBV10-1, the J call TRBJ2-1; possible D gene TRBD1, 6 bases. Trimming cost V 8 bases and J 7 bases, with 15 bases left between them. The V gene's germline CDR1 is WNHNN and CDR2 SYGVQD (reference sequence). The CDR3 is 13 residues long. CDR3 region: CASGPDSQNEQFF. CDR3 bases: TGCGCCAGCGGGCCGGACAGCCAAAATGAGCAGTTCTTC.

This clone was seen just once. The genes are TRBV4-3 and TRBJ1-3; 7 bases fit TRBD1. Trimming cost V 3 bases and J 4 bases; bases outside gene matches: 6. CDR3 size: 15 residues. The germline V gene encodes CDR1 LGHNA and CDR2 YSLEER. CDR3 protein: CASSQNDRVGNTIYF. Here the CDR3 DNA reads TGCGCCAGCAGCCAGAACGACAGGGTCGGAAACACCATATATTTT.

The chain is built from TRBV5-6 and TRBJ1-1, with D possibly matching TRBD1 (6 bases). Germline values: CDR1 SGHDT, CDR2 YYEEEE. This CDR3 spans 14 amino acids. Trimming cost V 6 bases and J 5 bases, with 17 bases left between them. This CDR3 reads CASKLAGGVTEAFF. In DNA form, the CDR3 reads TGTGCCAGCAAACTGGCCGGGGGCGTAACTGAAGCTTTCTTT.

This chain joins TRBV7-2 and TRBJ1-5; a possible D gene is TRBD1 (6 bases). Germline V gives CDR1 SGHTA, CDR2 FQGNSA. V was trimmed by 3 bases and J by 6 bases, leaving 9 bases between them. The CDR3 runs 13 residues. CDR3 DNA sequence: TGTGCCAGCAGCTTGACAGGCTTTCAGCCCCAGCATTTT. It specifies CASSLTGFQPQHF.

The gene calls are TRBV6-4 and TRBJ1-2, with 9 bases identical to TRBD1. This CDR3 has 13 amino acids. Unmatched junction bases numbered 3, after V lost 2 bases and J lost 8 bases. Germline values: CDR1 MRHNA, CDR2 SNTAGT. Here the CDR3 reads CASSDGQGIGYTF. DNA for the CDR3: TGTGCCAGCAGTGACGGACAGGGGATAGGCTACACCTTC.

This clone was detected a few times. V gene TRBV6-2 or TRBV6-3 combines with J gene TRBJ1-1; D is perhaps TRBD1 (5 bases). Germline CDR1 MNHEY, CDR2 SVGEGT. The CDR3 runs to 14 residues. With 5 bases removed from V and 6 bases from J, the gap between germline ends came to 16 bases. The chain's CDR3 is CASSLGGIASEAFF. The DNA of the CDR3 is TGTGCCAGCAGTCTTGGGGGTATAGCGTCTGAAGCTTTCTTT.

The CDR3 nucleotides read TGTGCCAGCTCACAAGACAGGGTACGGAACACTGAAGCTTTCTTT. As protein: CASSQDRVRNTEAFF. The chain links TRBV18 to TRBJ1-1; 7 nucleotides agree with TRBD1. Looked up from germline, CDR1 is KGHSH and CDR2 is LQKENI. V trimming: 4 bases; J trimming: 1 base; junction bases outside the gene matches: 6. CDR3 length: 15 amino acids.

The table lists this clone with a count of one. The rearrangement joins TRBV4-3 to TRBJ1-5, with no clear D. Germline V gives CDR1 LGHNA, CDR2 YSLEER. CDR3 length: 14 residues. V was trimmed by 0 bases and J by 6 bases, leaving 9 bases between them. CDR3 protein: CASSQEETGQPQHF. The CDR3 DNA sequence: TGCGCCAGCAGCCAAGAGGAAACGGGTCAGCCCCAGCATTTT.

The chain combines TRBV5-4 with TRBJ2-7; 13 bases are shared with TRBD2. Germline V gene sequence: CDR1 SGHNT, CDR2 YYREEE (reference sequence). V was pared by 4 bases and J by 5 bases, with 6 bases of the junction left unmatched. CDR3 length equals 15 residues. For the CDR3, the DNA is TGTGCCAGCAGCCCAGGACTAGCGGGAGACCACGAGCAGTACTTC. It specifies CASSPGLAGDHEQYF. Full variable domain (rest looked up from reference TRBV5-4 and TRBJ2-7): ETGVTQSPTHLIKTRGQQVTLRCSSQSGHNTVSWYQQALGQGPQFIFQYYREEENGRGNFPPRFSGLQFPNYSSELNVNALELDDSALYLCASSPGLAGDHEQYFGPGTRLTVT.

J is TRBJ1-2 and V is TRBV5-1; D unclear. Looked up from germline, CDR1 is SGHRS and CDR2 is YFSETQ. This CDR3 spans 12 amino acids. The ends were cut back, 6 bases at V and 4 bases at J, with 10 bases in the middle. CDR3 in DNA: TGCGCCAGCACCGGGGAGGGCTATGGCTACACCTTC. It codes for CASTGEGYGYTF. The variable domain in full, with the rest retrieved from reference TRBV5-1 and TRBJ1-2, is KAGVTQTPRYLIKTRGQQVTLSCSPISGHRSVSWYQQTPGQGLQFLFEYFSETQRNKGNFPGRFSGRQFSNSRSEMNVSTLELGDSALYLCASTGEGYGYTFGSGTRLTVV.

The V and J genes are TRBV2 and TRBJ1-5; D possibly corresponds to TRBD1 (5 bases). The V and J ends lost 8 bases and 3 bases respectively, with 14 bases between them. Germline values: CDR1 SNHLY, CDR2 FYNNEI. The CDR3 is 14 residues long. The CDR3 DNA reads TGTGCCAGCTGCCCTGGGGGTTCCAATCAGCCCCAGCATTTT. The encoded protein is CASCPGGSNQPQHF.

V gene TRBV27 combines with J gene TRBJ1-1; D uncertain. V was pared by 8 bases and J by 3 bases, with 4 bases between. The CDR3 extends over 10 amino acids. CDR1 is MNHEY and CDR2 is SMNVEV in the germline V gene (reference sequence). As DNA, the CDR3 is TGTGCCAGCGGATACACTGAAGCTTTCTTT. Translation: CASGYTEAFF.